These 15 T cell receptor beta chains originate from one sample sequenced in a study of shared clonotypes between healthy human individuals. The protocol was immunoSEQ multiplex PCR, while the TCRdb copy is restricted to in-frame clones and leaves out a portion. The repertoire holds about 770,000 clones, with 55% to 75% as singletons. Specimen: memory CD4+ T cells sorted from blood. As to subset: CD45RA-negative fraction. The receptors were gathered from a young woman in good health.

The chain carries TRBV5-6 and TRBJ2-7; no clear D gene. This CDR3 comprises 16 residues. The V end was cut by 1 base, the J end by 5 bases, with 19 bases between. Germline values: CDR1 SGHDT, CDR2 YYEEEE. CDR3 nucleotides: TGTGCCAGCAGCTTGACTGCGCGCAGCCCGGTCGACGAGCAGTACTTC. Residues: CASSLTARSPVDEQYF. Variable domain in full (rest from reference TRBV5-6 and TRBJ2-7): DAGVTQSPTHLIKTRGQQVTLRCSPKSGHDTVSWYQQALGQGPQFIFQYYEEEERQRGNFPDRFSGHQFPNYSSELNVNALLLGDSALYLCASSLTARSPVDEQYFGPGTRLTVT.

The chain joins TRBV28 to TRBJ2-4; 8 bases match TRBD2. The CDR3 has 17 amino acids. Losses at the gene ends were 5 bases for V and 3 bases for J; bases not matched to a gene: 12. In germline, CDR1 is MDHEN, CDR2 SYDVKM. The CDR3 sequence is CASSPRRAGGDKNIQYF. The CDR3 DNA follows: TGTGCCAGCAGTCCCCGGCGGGCGGGAGGCGACAAAAACATTCAGTACTTC.

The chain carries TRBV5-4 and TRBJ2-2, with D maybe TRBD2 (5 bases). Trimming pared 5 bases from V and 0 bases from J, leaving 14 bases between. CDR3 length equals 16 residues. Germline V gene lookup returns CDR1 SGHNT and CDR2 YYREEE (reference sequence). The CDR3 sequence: CASSFYGRTNTGELFF. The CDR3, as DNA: TGTGCCAGCAGTTTTTATGGGAGAACGAACACCGGGGAGCTGTTTTTT.

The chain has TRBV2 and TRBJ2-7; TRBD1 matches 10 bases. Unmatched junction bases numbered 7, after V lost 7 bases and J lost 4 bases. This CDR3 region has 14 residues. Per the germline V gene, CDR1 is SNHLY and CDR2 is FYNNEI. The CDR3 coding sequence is TGTGCCAGCACCCCGCGGGACAGGGGTTACGAGCAGTACTTC. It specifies CASTPRDRGYEQYF.

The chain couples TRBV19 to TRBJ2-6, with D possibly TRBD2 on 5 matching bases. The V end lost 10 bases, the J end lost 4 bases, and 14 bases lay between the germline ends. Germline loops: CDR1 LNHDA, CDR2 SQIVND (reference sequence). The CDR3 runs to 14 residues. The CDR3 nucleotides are TGTGCCACCAAACGAGGGTGGGGGGCCAACGTCCTGACTTTC. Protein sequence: CATKRGWGANVLTF.

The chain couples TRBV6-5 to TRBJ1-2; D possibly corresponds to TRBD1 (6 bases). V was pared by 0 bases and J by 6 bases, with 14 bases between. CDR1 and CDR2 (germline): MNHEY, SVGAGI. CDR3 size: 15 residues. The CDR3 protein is CASSYSTRGRDGYTF. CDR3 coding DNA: TGTGCCAGCAGTTACTCGACCCGGGGGCGGGATGGCTACACCTTC.

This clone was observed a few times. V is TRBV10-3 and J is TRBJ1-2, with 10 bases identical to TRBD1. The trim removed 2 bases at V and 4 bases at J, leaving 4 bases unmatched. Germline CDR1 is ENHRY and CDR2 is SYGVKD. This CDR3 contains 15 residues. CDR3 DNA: TGTGCCATCAGTGAGGGGACAGGGGACCTCTATGGCTACACCTTC. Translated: CAISEGTGDLYGYTF.

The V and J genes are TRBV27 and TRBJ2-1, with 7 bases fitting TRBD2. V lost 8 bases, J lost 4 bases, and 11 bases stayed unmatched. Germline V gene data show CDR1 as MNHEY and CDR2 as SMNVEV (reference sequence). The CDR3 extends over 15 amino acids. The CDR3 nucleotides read TGTGCCAGCCGTGCGGGGGACTTACCGTACAATGAGCAGTTCTTC. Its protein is CASRAGDLPYNEQFF.

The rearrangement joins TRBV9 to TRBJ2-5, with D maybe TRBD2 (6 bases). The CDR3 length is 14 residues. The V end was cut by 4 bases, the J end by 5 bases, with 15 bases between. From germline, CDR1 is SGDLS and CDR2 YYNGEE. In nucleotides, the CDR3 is TGTGCCAGCAGCCCCCTGGGCCTAGCGGAGACCCAGTACTTC. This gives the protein CASSPLGLAETQYF.

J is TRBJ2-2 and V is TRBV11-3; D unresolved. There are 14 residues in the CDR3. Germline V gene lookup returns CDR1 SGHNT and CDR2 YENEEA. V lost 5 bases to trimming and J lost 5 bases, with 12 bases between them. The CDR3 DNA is TGTGCCAGCAGCAGAGGCTGGGGTACCGGGGAGCTGTTTTTT. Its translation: CASSRGWGTGELFF.

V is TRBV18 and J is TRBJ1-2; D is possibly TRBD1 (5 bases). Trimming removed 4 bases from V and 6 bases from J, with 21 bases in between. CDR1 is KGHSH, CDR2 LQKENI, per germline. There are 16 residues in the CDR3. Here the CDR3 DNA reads TGTGCCAGCTCACGTTCCTTGGGGGGAAGGGCGGATGGCTACACCTTC. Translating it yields CASSRSLGGRADGYTF.

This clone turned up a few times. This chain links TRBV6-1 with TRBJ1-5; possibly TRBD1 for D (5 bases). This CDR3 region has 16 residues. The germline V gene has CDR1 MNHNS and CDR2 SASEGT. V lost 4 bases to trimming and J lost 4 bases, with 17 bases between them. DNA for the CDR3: TGTGCCAGCAGTGTATCCGGGGGTGACCGAAATCAGCCCCAGCATTTT. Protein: CASSVSGGDRNQPQHF.

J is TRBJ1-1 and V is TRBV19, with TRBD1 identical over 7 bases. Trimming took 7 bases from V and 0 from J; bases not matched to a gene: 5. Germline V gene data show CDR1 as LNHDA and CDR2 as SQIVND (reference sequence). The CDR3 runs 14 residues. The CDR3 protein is CASTRQGLNTEAFF. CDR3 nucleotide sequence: TGTGCCAGTACCCGACAGGGCCTGAACACTGAAGCTTTCTTT.

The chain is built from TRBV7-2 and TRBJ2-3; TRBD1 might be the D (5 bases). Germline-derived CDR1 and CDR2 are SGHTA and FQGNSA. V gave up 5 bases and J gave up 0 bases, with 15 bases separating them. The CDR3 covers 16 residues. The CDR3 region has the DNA TGTGCCAGCAGCCCCTCCCGGACACGCAGCACAGATACGCAGTATTTT. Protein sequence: CASSPSRTRSTDTQYF.

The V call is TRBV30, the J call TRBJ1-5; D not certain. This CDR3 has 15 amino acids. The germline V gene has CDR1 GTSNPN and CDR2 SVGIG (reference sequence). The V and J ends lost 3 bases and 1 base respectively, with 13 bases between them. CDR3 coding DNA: TGTGCCTGGAGCGGTGACCCGACGAGCAATCAGCCCCAGCATTTT. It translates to CAWSGDPTSNQPQHF.